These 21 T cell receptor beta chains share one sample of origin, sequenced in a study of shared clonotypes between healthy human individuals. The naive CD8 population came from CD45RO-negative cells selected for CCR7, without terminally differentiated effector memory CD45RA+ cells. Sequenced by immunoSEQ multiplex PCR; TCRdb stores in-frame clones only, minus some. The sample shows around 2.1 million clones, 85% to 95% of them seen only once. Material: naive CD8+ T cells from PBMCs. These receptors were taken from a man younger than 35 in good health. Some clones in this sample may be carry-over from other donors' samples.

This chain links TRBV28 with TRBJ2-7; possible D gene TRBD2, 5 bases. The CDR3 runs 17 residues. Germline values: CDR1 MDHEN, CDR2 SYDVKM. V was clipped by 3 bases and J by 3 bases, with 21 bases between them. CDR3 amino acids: CASSFPSIVSGYYEQYF. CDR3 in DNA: TGTGCCAGCAGTTTCCCTAGCATTGTGAGCGGATACTACGAGCAGTACTTC.

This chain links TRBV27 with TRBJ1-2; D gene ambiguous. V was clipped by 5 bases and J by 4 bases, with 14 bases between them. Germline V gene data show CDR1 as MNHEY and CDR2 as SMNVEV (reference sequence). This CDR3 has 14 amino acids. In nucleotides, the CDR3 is TGTGCCAGCAGTCCTCGGGAGTCGAGCTATGGCTACACCTTC. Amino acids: CASSPRESSYGYTF.

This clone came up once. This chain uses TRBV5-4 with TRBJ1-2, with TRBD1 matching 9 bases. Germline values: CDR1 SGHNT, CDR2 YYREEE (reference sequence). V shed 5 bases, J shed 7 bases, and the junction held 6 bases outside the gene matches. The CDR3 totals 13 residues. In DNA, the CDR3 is TGTGCCAGCAGTTCAACAGGGGGCCTTGGCTACACCTTC. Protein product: CASSSTGGLGYTF. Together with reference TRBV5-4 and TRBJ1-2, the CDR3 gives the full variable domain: ETGVTQSPTHLIKTRGQQVTLRCSSQSGHNTVSWYQQALGQGPQFIFQYYREEENGRGNFPPRFSGLQFPNYSSELNVNALELDDSALYLCASSSTGGLGYTFGSGTRLTVV.

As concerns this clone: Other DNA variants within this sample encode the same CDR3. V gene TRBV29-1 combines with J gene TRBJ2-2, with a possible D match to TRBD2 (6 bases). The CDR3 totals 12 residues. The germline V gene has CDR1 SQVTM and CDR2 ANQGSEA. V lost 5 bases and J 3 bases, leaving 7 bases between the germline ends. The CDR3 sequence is CSVRLDTGELFF. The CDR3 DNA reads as TGCAGCGTTCGACTAGACACCGGGGAGCTGTTTTTT.

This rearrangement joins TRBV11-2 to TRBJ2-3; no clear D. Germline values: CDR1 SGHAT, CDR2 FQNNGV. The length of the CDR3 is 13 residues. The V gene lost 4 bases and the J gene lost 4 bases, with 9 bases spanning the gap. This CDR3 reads CASSWANADTQYF. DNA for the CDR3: TGTGCCAGCAGCTGGGCCAACGCAGATACGCAGTATTTT.

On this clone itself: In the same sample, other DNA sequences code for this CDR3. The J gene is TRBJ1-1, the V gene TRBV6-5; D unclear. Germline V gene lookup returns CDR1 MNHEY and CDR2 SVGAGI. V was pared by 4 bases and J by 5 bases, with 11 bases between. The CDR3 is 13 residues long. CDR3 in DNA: TGTGCCAGCAGTTCACTGGGAGTAACTGAAGCTTTCTTT. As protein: CASSSLGVTEAFF.

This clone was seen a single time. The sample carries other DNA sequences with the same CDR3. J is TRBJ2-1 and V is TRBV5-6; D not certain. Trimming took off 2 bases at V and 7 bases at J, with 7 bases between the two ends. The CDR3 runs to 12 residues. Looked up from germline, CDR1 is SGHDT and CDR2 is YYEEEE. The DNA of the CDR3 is TGTGCCAGCAGCTTTGGGTGGAATGAGCAGTTCTTC. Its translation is CASSFGWNEQFF.

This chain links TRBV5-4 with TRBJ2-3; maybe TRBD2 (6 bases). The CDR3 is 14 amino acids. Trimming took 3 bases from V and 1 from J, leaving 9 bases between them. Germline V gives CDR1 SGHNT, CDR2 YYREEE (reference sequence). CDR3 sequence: CASSWRARTDTQYF. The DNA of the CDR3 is TGTGCCAGCAGCTGGAGGGCTCGCACAGATACGCAGTATTTT.

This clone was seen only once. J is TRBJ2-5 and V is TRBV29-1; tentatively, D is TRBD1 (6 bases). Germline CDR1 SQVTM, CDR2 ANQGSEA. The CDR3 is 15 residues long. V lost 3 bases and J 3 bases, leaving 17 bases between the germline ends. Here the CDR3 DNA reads TGCAGCGTTGAGTTTCCTTGGACAGAGGAAGAGACCCAGTACTTC. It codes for CSVEFPWTEEETQYF.

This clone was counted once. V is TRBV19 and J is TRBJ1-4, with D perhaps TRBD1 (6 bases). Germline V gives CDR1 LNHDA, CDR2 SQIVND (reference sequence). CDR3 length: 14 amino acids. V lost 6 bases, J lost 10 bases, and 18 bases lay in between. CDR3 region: CASSPRTETVKLFF. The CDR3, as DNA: TGTGCCAGTAGCCCCCGGACAGAGACTGTAAAACTGTTTTTT.

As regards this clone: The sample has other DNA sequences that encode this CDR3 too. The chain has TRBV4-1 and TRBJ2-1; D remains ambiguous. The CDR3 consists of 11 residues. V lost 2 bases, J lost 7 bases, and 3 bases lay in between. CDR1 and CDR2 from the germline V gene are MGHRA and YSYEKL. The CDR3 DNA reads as TGCGCCAGCAGCCAAAATAATGAGCAGTTCTTC. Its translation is CASSQNNEQFF.

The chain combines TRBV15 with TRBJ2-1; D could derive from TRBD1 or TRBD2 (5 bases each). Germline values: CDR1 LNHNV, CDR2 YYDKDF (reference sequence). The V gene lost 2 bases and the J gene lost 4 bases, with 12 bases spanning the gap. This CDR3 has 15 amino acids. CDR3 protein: CATSRTTGAYNEQFF. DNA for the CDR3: TGTGCCACCAGCAGAACCACCGGGGCGTACAATGAGCAGTTCTTC.

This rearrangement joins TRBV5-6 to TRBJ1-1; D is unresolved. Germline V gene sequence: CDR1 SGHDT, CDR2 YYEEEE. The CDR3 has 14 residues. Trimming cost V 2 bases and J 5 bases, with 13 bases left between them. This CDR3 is CASSFRGGWTEAFF. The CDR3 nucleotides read TGTGCCAGCAGCTTTCGGGGAGGATGGACTGAAGCTTTCTTT.

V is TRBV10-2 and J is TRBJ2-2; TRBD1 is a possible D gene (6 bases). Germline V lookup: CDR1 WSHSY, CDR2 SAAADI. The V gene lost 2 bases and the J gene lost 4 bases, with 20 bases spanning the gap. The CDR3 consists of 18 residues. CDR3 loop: CASSERPPGTYRTGELFF. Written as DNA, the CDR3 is TGCGCCAGCAGTGAGCGACCCCCCGGGACATACCGCACCGGGGAGCTGTTTTTT.

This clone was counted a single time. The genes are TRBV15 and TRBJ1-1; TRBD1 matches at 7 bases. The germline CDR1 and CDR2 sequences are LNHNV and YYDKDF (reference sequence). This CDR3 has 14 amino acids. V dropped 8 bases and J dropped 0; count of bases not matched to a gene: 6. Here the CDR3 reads CATSGGRMNTEAFF. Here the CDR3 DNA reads TGTGCCACCTCAGGGGGGCGGATGAACACTGAAGCTTTCTTT.

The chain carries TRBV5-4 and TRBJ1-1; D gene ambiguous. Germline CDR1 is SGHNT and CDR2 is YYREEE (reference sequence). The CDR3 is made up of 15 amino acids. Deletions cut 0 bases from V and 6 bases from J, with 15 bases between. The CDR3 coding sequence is TGTGCCAGCAGCTTGGCCAGCGAGGCTCGGTCTGAAGCTTTCTTT. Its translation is CASSLASEARSEAFF. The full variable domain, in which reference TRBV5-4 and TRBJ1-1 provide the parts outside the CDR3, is ETGVTQSPTHLIKTRGQQVTLRCSSQSGHNTVSWYQQALGQGPQFIFQYYREEENGRGNFPPRFSGLQFPNYSSELNVNALELDDSALYLCASSLASEARSEAFFGQGTRLTVV.

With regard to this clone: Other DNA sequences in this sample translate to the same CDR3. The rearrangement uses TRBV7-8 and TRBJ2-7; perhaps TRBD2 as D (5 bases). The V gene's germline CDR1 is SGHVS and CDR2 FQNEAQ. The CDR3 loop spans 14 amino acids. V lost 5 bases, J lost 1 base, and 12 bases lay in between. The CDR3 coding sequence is TGTGCCAGCAGCCTCCCCGCGGGTTCCTACGAGCAGTACTTC. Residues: CASSLPAGSYEQYF.

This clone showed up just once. CDR3 amino acids: CASSRPDYTGGLCEQFF. CDR3 sequence (DNA): TGTGCCAGCAGCCGTCCAGATTATACAGGGGGCCTTTGTGAGCAGTTCTTC. The chain links TRBV11-3 to TRBJ2-1; 9 nucleotides line up with TRBD1. The CDR3 totals 17 residues. Looked up from germline, CDR1 is SGHNT and CDR2 is YENEEA. J gave up 9 bases and V 5 bases, and 17 bases lay outside the gene matches.

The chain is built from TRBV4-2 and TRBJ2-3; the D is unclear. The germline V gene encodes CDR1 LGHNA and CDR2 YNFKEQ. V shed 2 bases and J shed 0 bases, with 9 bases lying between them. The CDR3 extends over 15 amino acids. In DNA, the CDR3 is TGTGCCAGCAGCCAACTGACGCCTAGCACAGATACGCAGTATTTT. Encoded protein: CASSQLTPSTDTQYF.

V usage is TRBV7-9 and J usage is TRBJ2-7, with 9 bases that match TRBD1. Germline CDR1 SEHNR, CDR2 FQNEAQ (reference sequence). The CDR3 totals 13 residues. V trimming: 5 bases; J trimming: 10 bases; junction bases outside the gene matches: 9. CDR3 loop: CASSKSPDRGQYF. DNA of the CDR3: TGTGCCAGCAGCAAATCACCGGACAGGGGACAGTACTTC. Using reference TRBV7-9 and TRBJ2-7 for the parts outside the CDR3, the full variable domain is DTGVSQNPRHKITKRGQNVTFRCDPISEHNRLYWYRQTLGQGPEFLTYFQNEAQLEKSRLLSDRFSAERPKGSFSTLEIQRTEQGDSAMYLCASSKSPDRGQYFGPGTRLTVT.

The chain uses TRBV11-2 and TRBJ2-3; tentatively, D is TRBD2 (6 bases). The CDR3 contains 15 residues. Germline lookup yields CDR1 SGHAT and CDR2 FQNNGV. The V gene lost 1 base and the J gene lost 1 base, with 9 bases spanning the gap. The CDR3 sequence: CASSLGWEGTDTQYF. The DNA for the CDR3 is TGTGCCAGCAGCTTAGGGTGGGAGGGCACAGATACGCAGTATTTT.